This is a list of T cell receptor beta chains from one sample in a study of post-analysis software for immune sequencing data. TCRdb redid the calling of the PCR reads with MiXCR, one entry per CDR3 protein. Here the sample spans under 650,000 distinct CDR3 sequences, about 40% being singletons. The sample comprised blood. Receptor source: a girl aged 10 to 17 with multiple sclerosis. Both conserved end residues are part of each CDR3. Each record gives: D gene, J gene, clone size, V gene, CDR3 DNA, CDR3 protein. The D gene is left open where the match is weak. Where a row states a size, it is once, few, many or the class of an expanded clone; other rows omit it.

d_call: .
j_call: TRBJ2-3
clone_size: .
v_call: TRBV13
cdr3_nt: TGTGCCAGCAGCCCGACCCGGACCCCCGATACGCAGTATTTT
cdr3_aa: CASSPTRTPDTQYF

d_call: .
j_call: TRBJ2-5
clone_size: .
v_call: TRBV5-1
cdr3_nt: TGCGCCAGCAGCCGGTGGTCCACAGGGATGGAGACCCAGTACTTC
cdr3_aa: CASSRWSTGMETQYF

d_call: .
j_call: TRBJ2-3
clone_size: few
v_call: TRBV9
cdr3_nt: TGTGCCAGCAGTCAAGGAGACGGGAGAACAGATACGCAGTATTTT
cdr3_aa: CASSQGDGRTDTQYF

d_call: .
j_call: TRBJ2-7
clone_size: few
v_call: TRBV10-3
cdr3_nt: TGTGCCATCGGTGACCTTCTCGGGAGCTCCTACGAGCAGTACTTC
cdr3_aa: CAIGDLLGSSYEQYF

d_call: .
j_call: TRBJ2-7
clone_size: few
v_call: TRBV4-1
cdr3_nt: TGCGCCAGCAGCCCCGGTGGACAAGGGGGGGACGAGCAGTACTTC
cdr3_aa: CASSPGGQGGDEQYF

d_call: .
j_call: TRBJ1-1
clone_size: .
v_call: TRBV9
cdr3_nt: TGTGCCAGCAGCGTAGGAGTAACGGAACGATCTGAAGCTTTCTTT
cdr3_aa: CASSVGVTERSEAFF

d_call: TRBD2
j_call: TRBJ2-1
clone_size: .
v_call: TRBV7-9
cdr3_nt: TGTGCCAGCAGCTCCCAAGCGGGAGGACGCAATGAGCAGTTCTTC
cdr3_aa: CASSSQAGGRNEQFF

d_call: .
j_call: TRBJ1-5
clone_size: .
v_call: TRBV20-1
cdr3_nt: TGCAGTGCTAGAGAATGGGGGGATAGCAATCAGCCCCAGCATTTT
cdr3_aa: CSAREWGDSNQPQHF

d_call: .
j_call: TRBJ2-7
clone_size: once
v_call: TRBV7-9
cdr3_nt: TGTGCCAGCAGCTTAGGAGGGGGGGGAATCTACGAGCAGTACTTC
cdr3_aa: CASSLGGGGIYEQYF

d_call: TRBD2
j_call: TRBJ2-3
clone_size: .
v_call: TRBV27
cdr3_nt: TGTGCCAGCTACCAGGCGGGGGGGCTTCGGGATACGCAGTATTTT
cdr3_aa: CASYQAGGLRDTQYF

d_call: .
j_call: TRBJ2-7
clone_size: few
v_call: TRBV9
cdr3_nt: TGTGCCAGCAGCTCGGGACTTGCTGGCTACGAGCAGTACTTC
cdr3_aa: CASSSGLAGYEQYF

d_call: .
j_call: TRBJ1-1
clone_size: .
v_call: TRBV5-1
cdr3_nt: TGCGCCAGCAGCGGGGGACTATACACTGAAGCTTTCTTT
cdr3_aa: CASSGGLYTEAFF

d_call: TRBD1
j_call: TRBJ1-4
clone_size: few
v_call: TRBV5-5
cdr3_nt: TGTGCCAGCAGCTTGCCGGGACAGCCCGAAAAACTGTTTTTT
cdr3_aa: CASSLPGQPEKLFF

d_call: TRBD1
j_call: TRBJ2-3
clone_size: .
v_call: TRBV28
cdr3_nt: TGTGCCAGCAGTCAGAACAGGGGAGATACGCAGTATTTT
cdr3_aa: CASSQNRGDTQYF

d_call: TRBD2
j_call: TRBJ2-5
clone_size: .
v_call: TRBV20-1
cdr3_nt: TGCAGTGCAAGACTAGCCGCAGAGACCCAGTACTTC
cdr3_aa: CSARLAAETQYF

d_call: TRBD1
j_call: TRBJ2-2
clone_size: .
v_call: TRBV5-5
cdr3_nt: TGTGCCAGCAGGTACCGGGACAGGGACACCGGGGAGCTGTTTTTT
cdr3_aa: CASRYRDRDTGELFF

d_call: TRBD1
j_call: TRBJ2-7
clone_size: few
v_call: TRBV20-1
cdr3_nt: TGCAGTGCTGGGTCCGGGACAGACTACGAGCAGTACTTC
cdr3_aa: CSAGSGTDYEQYF

d_call: .
j_call: TRBJ2-3
clone_size: .
v_call: TRBV10-1
cdr3_nt: TGCGCCAGCAGTGAGTCCCCTGGCGGCACAGATACGCAGTATTTT
cdr3_aa: CASSESPGGTDTQYF

d_call: .
j_call: TRBJ1-1
clone_size: .
v_call: TRBV6-1
cdr3_nt: TGTGCCAGCAGCCACCCTCGGGAACCGATGAACACTGAAGCTTTCTTT
cdr3_aa: CASSHPREPMNTEAFF

d_call: .
j_call: TRBJ2-7
clone_size: .
v_call: TRBV20-1
cdr3_nt: TGCAGTGCCTCGGTTGGGGGCGAGGAGACCCCGTACTTC
cdr3_aa: CSASVGGEETPYF

d_call: .
j_call: TRBJ1-2
clone_size: .
v_call: TRBV12-3/TRBV12-4
cdr3_nt: TGTGCCAGCACCGTGGGCGTCGCGGCCTATGGCTACACCTTC
cdr3_aa: CASTVGVAAYGYTF

d_call: TRBD1
j_call: TRBJ2-6
clone_size: few
v_call: TRBV11-3
cdr3_nt: TGTGCCAGCAGCCCTGGTGGAGTCTGGGGGACAGATGATTCTGGGGCCAACGTCCTGACTTTC
cdr3_aa: CASSPGGVWGTDDSGANVLTF

d_call: .
j_call: TRBJ2-7
clone_size: .
v_call: TRBV5-1
cdr3_nt: TGCGCCAGCAGCTTGGAATCTCCCTACGAGCAGTACTTC
cdr3_aa: CASSLESPYEQYF

d_call: .
j_call: TRBJ2-7
clone_size: few
v_call: TRBV5-1
cdr3_nt: TGCGCCAGCAGCTTGGCCGCGGACGACGAGCAGTACTTC
cdr3_aa: CASSLAADDEQYF

d_call: TRBD2
j_call: TRBJ2-1
clone_size: .
v_call: TRBV20-1
cdr3_nt: TGCAGTGCTAGAGGTCTAGCGGGAGGCGGGGAGCAGTTCTTC
cdr3_aa: CSARGLAGGGEQFF

d_call: .
j_call: TRBJ1-4
clone_size: .
v_call: TRBV5-1
cdr3_nt: TGCGCCAGCAGCTTGGTTTTGGCAGGGGATGAAAAACTGTTTTTT
cdr3_aa: CASSLVLAGDEKLFF

d_call: .
j_call: TRBJ2-4
clone_size: .
v_call: TRBV3-1
cdr3_nt: TGTGCCAGCAGCCAAGATCTCACAGTGGCTAATGAGCAGTACTTC
cdr3_aa: CASSQDLTVANEQYF

d_call: .
j_call: TRBJ2-1
clone_size: .
v_call: TRBV5-1
cdr3_nt: TGCGCCAGCAGCATTGGAAGGAGGGAGGTATTCGATGAGCAGTTCTTC
cdr3_aa: CASSIGRREVFDEQFF

d_call: .
j_call: TRBJ2-1
clone_size: .
v_call: TRBV5-1
cdr3_nt: TGCGCCAGCAGCTTCGACAGACCCAATGAGCAGTTCTTC
cdr3_aa: CASSFDRPNEQFF

d_call: TRBD2
j_call: TRBJ2-5
clone_size: .
v_call: TRBV6-5
cdr3_nt: TGTGCCAGCAGTTACTCGAAGGGACTACGAGAGACCCAGTACTTC
cdr3_aa: CASSYSKGLRETQYF

d_call: TRBD1
j_call: TRBJ1-1
clone_size: .
v_call: TRBV29-1
cdr3_nt: TGCAGCGTTCAGGAGGACAGGGGGGACACTGAAGCTTTCTTT
cdr3_aa: CSVQEDRGDTEAFF

d_call: TRBD1
j_call: TRBJ2-2
clone_size: .
v_call: TRBV27
cdr3_nt: TGTGCCAGCAGTTTGGGACAGCCGAACACCGGGGAGCTGTTTTTT
cdr3_aa: CASSLGQPNTGELFF

d_call: TRBD1
j_call: TRBJ2-1
clone_size: .
v_call: TRBV5-1
cdr3_nt: TGCGCCAGCAGACGGACAGGGGGACGGGAGTTCTTC
cdr3_aa: CASRRTGGREFF

d_call: .
j_call: TRBJ2-5
clone_size: few
v_call: TRBV21-1
cdr3_nt: TGTGCCAGCAGCACCCACTATCATTGGGGTTCCCAAGAGACCCAGTACTTC
cdr3_aa: CASSTHYHWGSQETQYF

d_call: TRBD1
j_call: TRBJ2-5
clone_size: .
v_call: TRBV5-6
cdr3_nt: TGTGCCAGCAGCTCCCGACAGGGATCTAAAGAGACCCAGTACTTT
cdr3_aa: CASSSRQGSKETQYF

d_call: .
j_call: TRBJ2-6
clone_size: .
v_call: TRBV5-1
cdr3_nt: TGCGCCAGCAGCTTCGGGGGCTCTGGGACCAACGTCCTGACTTTC
cdr3_aa: CASSFGGSGTNVLTF

d_call: .
j_call: TRBJ2-5
clone_size: .
v_call: TRBV4-1
cdr3_nt: TGCGCCAGCAAACAGCCTGACCAAGGGACCCAGTACTTC
cdr3_aa: CASKQPDQGTQYF

d_call: .
j_call: TRBJ2-5
clone_size: few
v_call: TRBV6-1
cdr3_nt: TGTGCCAGCAGTGAATTCGGCGGAGGGGGGACCCAGTACTTC
cdr3_aa: CASSEFGGGGTQYF

d_call: TRBD2
j_call: TRBJ2-1
clone_size: .
v_call: TRBV12-3/TRBV12-4
cdr3_nt: TGTGCCAGCAGCTTTAGCGGGAGTTGGAATGAGCAGTTCTTC
cdr3_aa: CASSFSGSWNEQFF

d_call: TRBD1
j_call: TRBJ2-4
clone_size: .
v_call: TRBV7-8
cdr3_nt: TGTGCCAGCAGCTTAGAACGGCCCGGGACAGGGAAAAACATTCAGTACTTC
cdr3_aa: CASSLERPGTGKNIQYF